This T cell receptor beta chain was found in a study of CD8 T cells in Susac syndrome. Trimming shortened V by 5 bases and J by 5 bases, and 13 bases separated the two germline ends. CDR3 length: 14 amino acids. Germline CDR1 and CDR2: SGHTA and FQGNSA. This clonotype was observed once. Its antigen is as yet unknown. With random hexamers, reverse transcription was performed on about 0.5 to 1 ug of RNA. By means of immunoSEQ multiplex PCR, TCR beta CDR3 spanning 54 Vbeta and 13 Jbeta underwent amplification. One entry per CDR3 protein results from TCRdb running MiXCR on the immunoSEQ multiplex PCR reads. The sample records 150,000 to 160,000 distinct CDR3 sequences, about 95% being singletons. Sequencing of TCR beta drew on CD8+ and CD4+ T cells from blood. TEMRA cells were FACS-enriched, while CD8+ and CD4+ T cells were negatively isolated. Notes on the study in general: As acknowledged by the study, its TCR sequencing and HLA analysis included a relatively small number of individuals.

The V and J genes are TRBV7-2 and TRBJ2-1; no clear D gene. The TCR sequence derives from a human donor with multiple sclerosis. Specimen: CD8+ T cells from PBMCs. CDR3 DNA sequence: TGTGCCAGCAGCCATTTATGGTCGGACAATGAGCAGTTCTTC. Protein: CASSHLWSDNEQFF. Full variable domain (remainder filled in from reference TRBV7-2 and TRBJ2-1): GAGVSQSPSNKVTEKGKDVELRCDPISGHTALYWYRQSLGQGLEFLIYFQGNSAPDKSGLPSDRFSAERTGGSVSTLTIQRTQQEDSAVYLCASSHLWSDNEQFFGPGTRLTVL.